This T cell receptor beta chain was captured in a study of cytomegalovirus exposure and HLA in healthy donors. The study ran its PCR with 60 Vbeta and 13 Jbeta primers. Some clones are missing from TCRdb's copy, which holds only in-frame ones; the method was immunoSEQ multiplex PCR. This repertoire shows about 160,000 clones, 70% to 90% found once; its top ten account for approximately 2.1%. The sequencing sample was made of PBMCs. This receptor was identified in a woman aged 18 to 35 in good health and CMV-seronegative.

The CDR3 is CASSLGTATNEKLFF. The CDR3 DNA follows: TGTGCCAGCAGCTTAGGGACAGCAACTAATGAAAAACTGTTTTTT. The chain carries TRBV7-6 and TRBJ1-4; possibly TRBD1 for D (6 bases). The CDR3 extends over 15 amino acids. The V gene's germline CDR1 is SGHVS and CDR2 FNYEAQ. Between the trimmed V and J ends, which lost 1 base and 0 bases, there was a span of 6 bases.